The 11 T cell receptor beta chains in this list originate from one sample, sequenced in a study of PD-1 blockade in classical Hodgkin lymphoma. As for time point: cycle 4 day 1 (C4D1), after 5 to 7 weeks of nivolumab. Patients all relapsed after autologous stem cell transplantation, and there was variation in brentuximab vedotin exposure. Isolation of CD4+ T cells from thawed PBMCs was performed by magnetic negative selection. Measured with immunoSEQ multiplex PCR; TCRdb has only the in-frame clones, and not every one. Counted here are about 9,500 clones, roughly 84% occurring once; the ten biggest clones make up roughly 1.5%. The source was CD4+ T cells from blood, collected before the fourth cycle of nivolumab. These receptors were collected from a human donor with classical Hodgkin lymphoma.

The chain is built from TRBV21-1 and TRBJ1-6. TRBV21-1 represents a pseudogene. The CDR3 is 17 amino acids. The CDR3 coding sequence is TGTGCCAGCAGCAAAGATCGGACCTTCATGCATAATTCACCCCTCCACTTT. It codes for CASSKDRTFMHNSPLHF.

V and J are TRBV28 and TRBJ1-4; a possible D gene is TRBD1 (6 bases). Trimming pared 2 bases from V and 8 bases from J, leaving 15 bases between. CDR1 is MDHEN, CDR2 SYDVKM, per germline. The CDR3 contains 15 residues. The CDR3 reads CASSLIGQMGEKLFF. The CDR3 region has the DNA TGTGCCAGCAGTTTAATTGGACAGATGGGGGAAAAACTGTTTTTT.

CDR3 loop: CASTLGTGRSYNEQFF. For the CDR3, the DNA is TGTGCCAGTACCTTGGGAACAGGACGCTCCTACAATGAGCAGTTCTTC. The chain uses TRBV19 and TRBJ2-1; D perhaps matches TRBD1 (5 bases). CDR3 size: 16 residues. Germline-derived CDR1 and CDR2 are LNHDA and SQIVND (reference sequence). Trimming took off 7 bases at V and 0 bases at J, with 16 bases between the two ends.

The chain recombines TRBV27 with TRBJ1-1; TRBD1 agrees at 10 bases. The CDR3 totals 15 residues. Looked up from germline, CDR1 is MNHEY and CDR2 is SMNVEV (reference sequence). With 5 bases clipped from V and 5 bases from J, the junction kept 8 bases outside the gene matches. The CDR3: CASSILTGGRTEAFF. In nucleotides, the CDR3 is TGTGCCAGCAGTATACTGACAGGGGGCCGTACTGAAGCTTTCTTT.

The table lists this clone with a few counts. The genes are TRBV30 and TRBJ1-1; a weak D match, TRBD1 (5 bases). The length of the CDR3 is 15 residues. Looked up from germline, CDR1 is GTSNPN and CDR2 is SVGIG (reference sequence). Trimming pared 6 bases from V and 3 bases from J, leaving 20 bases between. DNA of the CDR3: TGTGCCTGCGTGGGGGGAATATCAGGAGACACTGAAGCTTTCTTT. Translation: CACVGGISGDTEAFF.

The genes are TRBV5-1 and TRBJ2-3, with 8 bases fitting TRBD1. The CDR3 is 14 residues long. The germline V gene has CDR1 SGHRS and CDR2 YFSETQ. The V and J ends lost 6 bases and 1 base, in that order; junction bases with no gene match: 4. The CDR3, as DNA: TGCGCCAGCACCAAGACAGGGGGCACAGATACGCAGTATTTT. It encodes CASTKTGGTDTQYF.

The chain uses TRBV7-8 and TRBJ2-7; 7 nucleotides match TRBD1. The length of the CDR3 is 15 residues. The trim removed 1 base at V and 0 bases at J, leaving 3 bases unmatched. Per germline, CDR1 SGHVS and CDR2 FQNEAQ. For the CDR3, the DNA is TGTGCCAGCAGCTTAGGTAGGGGGCTCTCCTACGAGCAGTACTTC. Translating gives CASSLGRGLSYEQYF.

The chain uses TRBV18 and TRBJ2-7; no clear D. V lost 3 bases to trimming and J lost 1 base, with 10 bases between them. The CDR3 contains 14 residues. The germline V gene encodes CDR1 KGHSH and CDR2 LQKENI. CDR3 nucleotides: TGTGCCAGCTCACCCGGGCTGGGATCCTACGAGCAGTACTTC. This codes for CASSPGLGSYEQYF.

CDR3 in amino acids: CASSTQGDTGELFF. Here the CDR3 DNA reads TGTGCCAGCAGTACGCAGGGGGACACCGGGGAGCTGTTTTTT. The chain combines TRBV6-4 with TRBJ2-2; 7 bases match TRBD1. This CDR3 has 14 amino acids. CDR1 MRHNA and CDR2 SNTAGT come from the germline V gene. V lost 5 bases, J lost 3 bases, and 3 bases stayed unmatched.

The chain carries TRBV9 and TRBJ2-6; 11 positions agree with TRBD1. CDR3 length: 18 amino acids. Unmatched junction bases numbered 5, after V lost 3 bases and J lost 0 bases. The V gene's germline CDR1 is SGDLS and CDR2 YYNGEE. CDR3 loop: CASSATGTGGSGANVLTF. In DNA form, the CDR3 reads TGTGCCAGCAGCGCCACCGGGACAGGGGGCTCTGGGGCCAACGTCCTGACTTTC.

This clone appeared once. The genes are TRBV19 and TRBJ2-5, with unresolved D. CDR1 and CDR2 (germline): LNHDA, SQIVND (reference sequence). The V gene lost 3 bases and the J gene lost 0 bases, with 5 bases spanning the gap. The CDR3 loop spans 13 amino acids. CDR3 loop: CASSMMYQETQYF. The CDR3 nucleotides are TGTGCCAGTAGTATGATGTACCAAGAGACCCAGTACTTC.